Sequencing of this T cell receptor (beta chain) was carried out in a study of radiotherapy plus CTLA-4 blockade in lung cancer (dated by TCRdb to 2016 to 2018). About the investigation overall: Among the enrolled patients, about 20% had an objective response, and 31% reached disease control.

The investigation overall reported the following: Increased serum interferon-beta after radiation, together with early dynamic changes in blood T cell clones, were reported to be the strongest predictors of response. After treatment with radiotherapy and ipilimumab, TCR clones that came from tumors expanded in the peripheral blood.

Taken from cysteine to phenylalanine, the CDR3 has 15 residues. The kept DNA is CDR3 alone, 45 bases in frame from the first base. Via the germline V gene (reference sequence), CDR1 is MNHEY and CDR2 SMNVEV. Ends trimmed: V by 1 base, J by 4 bases; bases unmatched to a gene: 4. The study evaluated CTLA-4 blockade (ipilimumab) given together with focal radiation therapy in patients who had chemo-refractory metastatic non-small-cell lung cancer. There are a few counts of this clone. Its antigen target is currently unknown. Within one base of it there is no much larger clone, and no base qualities were kept. The library relied on the immunoSEQ multiplex PCR assay. The clones in this table, taken by TCRdb from immuneACCESS, are in-frame only. Not every clone is retained; where verified, under half of the shortfall comes from an unresolved V gene, and the cause of the rest is unknown. For this sample the table gives fewer than 100,000 clones, of which over 80% were detected only once. 0.75% to 1% of the sample is taken by the ten largest.

The sequencing used peripheral blood, collected from a patient treated with radiotherapy plus ipilimumab. The receptor was derived from a human donor with non-small cell lung cancer who had stable disease on radiotherapy plus ipilimumab. The chain is made from TRBV27 and TRBJ2-3; 8 bases in the middle match TRBD2. The DNA sequence follows: TGTGCCAGCAGTTTATACTACGGGGGGGCAGATACGCAGTATTTT. Translated, this gives CASSLYYGGADTQYF.